These T cell receptor beta chains were read from a single sample in a study of cytomegalovirus exposure and HLA in healthy donors. The assay was immunoSEQ multiplex PCR, and TCRdb's table has in-frame clones only and misses some. The table has a few hundred thousand clones, 80% to 90% seen once. Source material: PBMCs. The source of these receptors is a woman under 30 in good health and CMV-seronegative. Each CDR3 is given with its conserved first and last residue. D genes are given only for firm matches. Clone size is given for some rows only: seen once, a few or many times, or a class if the clone is expanded.

clone size,J gene,D gene,V gene,CDR3 protein,CDR3 DNA
few,TRBJ1-6,-,TRBV30,CAWRFAPESPLHF,TGTGCCTGGAGGTTCGCCCCGGAGTCACCCCTCCACTTT
-,TRBJ2-5,TRBD1,TRBV11-3,CASSSRQGARETQYF,TGTGCCAGCAGCTCGCGACAGGGGGCTAGGGAGACCCAGTACTTC
-,TRBJ2-7,-,TRBV4-1,CASSQGTTYEQYF,TGCGCCAGCAGCCAAGGGACAACCTACGAGCAGTACTTC
once,TRBJ2-3,TRBD2,TRBV5-1,CASSLEAGRGTDTQYF,TGCGCCAGCAGCTTGGAGGCCGGGAGGGGCACAGATACGCAGTATTTT
-,TRBJ2-2,-,TRBV4-1,CASSFFLGELFF,TGCGCCAGCAGCTTTTTCTTAGGGGAGCTGTTTTTT
-,TRBJ1-3,-,TRBV13,CASSLSFLTPRANTIYF,TGTGCCAGCAGCTTATCATTCCTGACCCCTAGAGCGAACACCATATATTTT
-,TRBJ1-1,TRBD1,TRBV9,CASSLKRGDRTEAFF,TGTGCCAGCAGCCTAAAGAGAGGGGACAGGACTGAAGCTTTCTTT
-,TRBJ2-2,TRBD2,TRBV7-9,CASSGLAGGLTGELFF,TGTGCCAGCAGCGGACTAGCGGGGGGCTTGACCGGGGAGCTGTTTTTT
-,TRBJ2-7,-,TRBV9,CASSVDTRGIYEQYF,TGTGCCAGCAGCGTAGATACTAGGGGGATCTACGAGCAGTACTTC
-,TRBJ2-7,TRBD2,TRBV7-9,CASSSGLATAYEQYF,TGTGCCAGCAGCTCGGGACTAGCTACGGCCTACGAGCAGTACTTC
few,TRBJ2-1,TRBD2,TRBV7-9,CASRPIAGGVNEQFF,TGTGCCAGCAGGCCCATAGCGGGAGGTGTCAATGAGCAGTTCTTC
-,TRBJ1-2,TRBD1,TRBV19,CASDGQGAVYGYTF,TGTGCCAGTGATGGACAGGGGGCTGTCTATGGCTACACCTTC
-,TRBJ1-6,-,TRBV7-9,CASSSQAADNSPLHF,TGTGCCAGCAGCTCCCAAGCGGCTGATAATTCACCCCTCCACTTT
-,TRBJ2-6,-,TRBV5-1,CASSFGAGANVLTF,TGCGCCAGCAGCTTCGGGGCTGGGGCCAACGTCCTGACTTTC
-,TRBJ1-2,-,TRBV5-5,CASREQGSYGYTF,TGTGCCAGCAGGGAACAGGGTTCGTATGGCTACACCTTC
-,TRBJ1-2,TRBD1,TRBV19,CASSRPQGNYYGYTF,TGTGCCAGTAGTAGGCCACAGGGGAACTACTATGGCTACACCTTC
-,TRBJ1-1,TRBD1,TRBV19,CATSAGGWNTEAFF,TGTGCCACCTCCGCAGGGGGATGGAACACTGAAGCTTTCTTT
-,TRBJ1-2,TRBD1,TRBV28,CASSVVQGANYGYTF,TGTGCCAGCAGTGTCGTACAGGGGGCTAACTATGGCTACACCTTC
-,TRBJ2-2,-,TRBV18,CASSRTAGFTGELFF,TGTGCCAGCTCACGAACCGCAGGGTTTACCGGGGAGCTGTTTTTT
-,TRBJ2-5,TRBD2,TRBV7-6,CASSQRLAGGEETQYF,TGTGCCAGCAGCCAAAGACTAGCGGGAGGGGAAGAGACCCAGTACTTC
-,TRBJ1-1,-,TRBV18,CASSSKFSPGPHMNTEAFF,TGTGCCAGCTCAAGTAAGTTCTCTCCAGGGCCTCATATGAACACTGAAGCTTTCTTT
-,TRBJ1-1,-,TRBV10-1,CASSERAGGTLTEAFF,TGCGCCAGCAGTGAAAGAGCCGGGGGAACACTGACTGAAGCTTTCTTT
-,TRBJ2-7,-,TRBV27,CASSLFFPSTYEQYF,TGTGCCAGCAGTTTGTTCTTTCCTAGTACCTACGAGCAGTACTTC
-,TRBJ2-1,-,TRBV19,CASKMGGRNEQFF,TGTGCCAGCAAGATGGGGGGGCGCAATGAGCAGTTCTTC
-,TRBJ1-5,TRBD1,TRBV18,CASSSGQGDQPQHF,TGTGCCAGCTCATCGGGACAGGGGGATCAGCCCCAGCATTTT
-,TRBJ2-7,-,TRBV4-1,CASSQGVWQGYEQYF,TGCGCCAGCAGCCAAGGGGTCTGGCAGGGCTACGAGCAGTACTTC
-,TRBJ2-1,TRBD1,TRBV27,CASRDRARNEQFF,TGTGCCAGCAGGGACAGGGCTAGGAATGAGCAGTTCTTC
-,TRBJ1-2,TRBD1,TRBV5-4,CASSSPGDRAHGYTF,TGTGCCAGCAGCTCTCCCGGGGACAGGGCACATGGCTACACCTTC
-,TRBJ1-6,-,TRBV7-6,CASSPESGWVANSPLHF,TGTGCCAGCAGCCCCGAGTCAGGGTGGGTAGCTAATTCACCCCTCCACTTT
-,TRBJ2-3,TRBD2,TRBV7-2,CASSLVTSAPQDTQYF,TGTGCCAGCAGCTTAGTCACTAGCGCCCCGCAAGATACGCAGTATTTT
-,TRBJ1-1,TRBD1,TRBV30,CAWSVGGQNEAFF,TGTGCCTGGAGTGTAGGGGGACAGAATGAAGCTTTCTTT
-,TRBJ1-6,TRBD1,TRBV28,CASRTTGGNSPLHF,TGTGCCAGCAGGACCACAGGGGGAAATTCACCCCTCCACTTT
-,TRBJ2-7,TRBD2,TRBV6-6,CASSYGSGTYEQYF,TGTGCCAGCAGTTACGGTAGCGGGACGTACGAGCAGTACTTC
-,TRBJ2-3,TRBD1,TRBV2,CASIGQGSTDTQYF,TGTGCCAGCATTGGACAGGGTAGCACAGATACGCAGTATTTT
-,TRBJ1-2,TRBD1,TRBV9,CASSVGTGGGYGYTF,TGTGCCAGCAGCGTGGGGACAGGGGGCGGTTATGGCTACACCTTC
few,TRBJ2-2,-,TRBV5-8,CASSIRTVATAGELFF,TGTGCCAGCAGCATTAGGACTGTCGCTACTGCCGGGGAGCTGTTTTTT
-,TRBJ1-2,-,TRBV18,CASSPGQGRSGYTF,TGTGCCAGCTCACCAGGGCAGGGTAGAAGTGGCTACACCTTC
-,TRBJ2-7,-,TRBV2,CASSEGQIAYEQYF,TGTGCCAGCAGTGAAGGACAGATAGCCTACGAGCAGTACTTC